This TCR beta chain was recovered during a study of T cell responses to AZD1222 COVID-19 vaccine. Here immunoSEQ multiplex PCR was the method, and the copy in TCRdb shows in-frame clones only, minus some. The sample includes 150,000 to 200,000 clones, 85% to 95% seen only once; the top ten take about 0.9%. On this clone: Its antigen is not known.

The CDR3 covers 16 residues. Between the trimmed V and J ends, which lost 2 bases and 1 base, there was a span of 14 bases. From germline, CDR1 is KGHSH and CDR2 LQKENI. Study-wide findings and caveats: The sample set comprised mostly white British donors with more females, and clonal diversity was possibly underestimated. The repertoires were collected only after the peak T cell response.

This chain joins TRBV18 and TRBJ1-1; D is ambiguous. Sequenced material: peripheral blood, taken on day 0 of AZD1222 vaccination. The receptor was derived from an adult in good health. In DNA form, the CDR3 reads TGTGCCAGCTCACCATACGACGGAGGCAAGAACACTGAAGCTTTCTTT. Encoded protein: CASSPYDGGKNTEAFF.